This TCR beta chain was found in a study of blood T cell repertoires in COVID-19. Measured with immunoSEQ multiplex PCR; TCRdb has only the in-frame clones, and not every one. The data show about 280,000 clones, roughly 87% seen once. The V end lost 1 base, the J end lost 0 bases, and 8 bases lay between the germline ends. This CDR3 is built from 15 residues. Germline V gives CDR1 SGDLS, CDR2 YYNGEE. This clonotype originated in a man between 18 and 29 years old with active or convalescent COVID-19. The V and J genes are TRBV9 and TRBJ1-5; D is undetermined. The source material was peripheral blood. The CDR3 sequence: CASSVTGNSNQPQHF. DNA for the CDR3: TGTGCCAGCAGCGTAACGGGGAATAGCAATCAGCCCCAGCATTTT.